The clone carrying this TCR beta chain showed up just once. As yet, its antigen is unknown. These data originate in a study of CD8+ T cells in alopecia areata. Study-level points and caveats: Mice gave a clearer picture of TCR sharing than patients did, possibly for HLA-related reasons.

It was cDNA, reverse transcribed from extracted RNA, that served as the sequencing template. Produced via immunoSEQ multiplex PCR; TCRdb's table is partial and in-frame only. The table shows about 180,000 clones, with 40% to 55% occurring only once. Germline lookup yields CDR1 SGHRS and CDR2 YFSETQ. J lost 5 bases, V lost 2 bases, and 9 bases had no gene match. The CDR3 runs 16 residues. As for treatment: oral pan-JAK inhibitor, 5-10 mg twice daily. The chain recombines TRBV5-1 with TRBJ2-7, with TRBD1 identical over 11 bases. The clonotype was recovered from a human donor with alopecia areata. The specimen was CD8+ T cells sorted from blood, collected between weeks 51 and 54, from a patient treated with tofacitinib. The CDR3 sequence: CASSLTGTGGIDEQYF. CDR3 sequence (DNA): TGCGCCAGCAGCTTAACCGGGACAGGGGGTATCGACGAGCAGTACTTC.